This TCR beta chain was identified in a study of blood T cell repertoires in COVID-19. Study overall: Italy, Spain and the United States were the sources of the convalescent and acute COVID-19 samples. The analysed material was cDNA or gDNA that came from T cells, B-cell-depleted T cells, or PBMCs.

CDR3 length equals 12 residues. Trimming cost V 4 bases and J 4 bases, with 5 bases left between them. CDR1 MGHDK and CDR2 SYGVNS come from the germline V gene. Original analysis: Estimated nucleated cell counts came from reference gene primer amplification. TCRdb's table, derived via immunoSEQ multiplex PCR, lists solely in-frame clones and lacks some. V and J calls and clone size come straight from that table; D and trimming were deduced from the DNA. The table shows some 670,000 clones, with approximately 90% occurring only once. The chain links TRBV25-1 to TRBJ1-3; no clear D gene. Material for sequencing was peripheral blood. This receptor was identified in a woman aged 18-29 years with acute or convalescent COVID-19. The DNA for the CDR3 is TGTGCCAGCAGTGGAGGGGGAAACACCATATATTTT. This sequence encodes CASSGGGNTIYF.